These T cell receptor beta chains were read from a single sample in a study of shared clonotypes between healthy human individuals. Repertoires were generated with immunoSEQ multiplex PCR, while TCRdb's copy carries only in-frame clones and drops some. The sample carries approximately 2,000,000 clones, just under 95% recorded once. Sample: naive CD8+ T cells from PBMCs. Source of these receptors: a man aged 18 to 30 in good health. Some clones in this sample may be carry-over from other donors' samples. Both conserved end residues are part of each CDR3. Each record gives: V gene, D gene, J gene, clone size, CDR3 DNA, CDR3 protein. D genes are given only for firm matches. Clone size is given for some rows only: seen once, a few or many times, or a class if the clone is expanded.

V: TRBV27
D: .
J: TRBJ2-7
size: .
DNA: TGTGCCAGCAGCCGGGCAACTACAACCTACGAGCAGTACTTC
CDR3: CASSRATTTYEQYF

V: TRBV2
D: .
J: TRBJ1-1
size: .
DNA: TGTGCCAGCAGTGAAGCGCGAGGGAACACTGAAGCTTTCTTT
CDR3: CASSEARGNTEAFF

V: TRBV29-1
D: .
J: TRBJ2-1
size: .
DNA: TGCAGCGTCCCCCGGGAATTAGTGAATGAGCAGTTCTTC
CDR3: CSVPRELVNEQFF

V: TRBV28
D: .
J: TRBJ2-1
size: .
DNA: TGTGCCAGCAGCCCCCTCATCAGACAAGTTGAGAATGGGCAGTTCTTC
CDR3: CASSPLIRQVENGQFF

V: TRBV4-1
D: .
J: TRBJ2-5
size: .
DNA: TGCGCCAGCAGCCAGACAGGCCTCCAAGAGACCCAGTACTTC
CDR3: CASSQTGLQETQYF

V: TRBV7-2
D: TRBD1
J: TRBJ2-3
size: .
DNA: TGTGCCAGCAGCTCGGACAGGAACACAGATACGCAGTATTTT
CDR3: CASSSDRNTDTQYF

V: TRBV6-5
D: .
J: TRBJ2-7
size: .
DNA: TGTGCCAGCAGCCTAGTGAGCGGCGAGCAGTACTTC
CDR3: CASSLVSGEQYF

V: TRBV4-2
D: .
J: TRBJ2-7
size: .
DNA: TGTGCCAGCAGCCAAGAGGGCAGGGGGGACGAGCAGTACTTC
CDR3: CASSQEGRGDEQYF

V: TRBV19
D: .
J: TRBJ2-7
size: .
DNA: TGTGCCAGTAGTGACCACTACGAGCAGTACTTC
CDR3: CASSDHYEQYF

V: TRBV27
D: .
J: TRBJ2-3
size: .
DNA: TGTGCCAGCAGTCCAAGCCTCGCACAGATTTATCCTTCTAGCACAGATACGCAGTATTTT
CDR3: CASSPSLAQIYPSSTDTQYF

V: TRBV2
D: TRBD2
J: TRBJ2-5
size: .
DNA: TGTGCCAGCAGCGAGGCTAGCGGGTGGGAGACCCAGTACTTC
CDR3: CASSEASGWETQYF

V: TRBV13
D: TRBD2
J: TRBJ2-1
size: .
DNA: TGTGCCAGCAGCTACCAGGGCAGCGGGAGGGCCAATGAGCAGTTCTTC
CDR3: CASSYQGSGRANEQFF

V: TRBV30
D: .
J: TRBJ2-7
size: .
DNA: TGTGCCTGGAGTGTGGGCTTTGCGGCCTACGAGCAGTACTTC
CDR3: CAWSVGFAAYEQYF

V: TRBV7-2
D: .
J: TRBJ1-5
size: .
DNA: TGTGCCAGCAGCTTAGGGGGGATAAGCAATCAGCCCCAGCATTTT
CDR3: CASSLGGISNQPQHF

V: TRBV12-5
D: TRBD1
J: TRBJ1-2
size: .
DNA: TGTGCTAGTGGGTCCGGGACAGGGGAAGGCTACACCTTC
CDR3: CASGSGTGEGYTF

V: TRBV5-1
D: .
J: TRBJ2-1
size: .
DNA: TGCGCCAGCAGCTTTCTCGGCGGGAACACAGTACACAATGAGCAGTTCTTC
CDR3: CASSFLGGNTVHNEQFF

V: TRBV19
D: TRBD1
J: TRBJ2-7
size: .
DNA: TGTGCCAGTTCCGCAGAAACCGGGACAGGGTTTTACGAGCAGTACTTC
CDR3: CASSAETGTGFYEQYF

V: TRBV4-2
D: .
J: TRBJ2-1
size: .
DNA: TGTGCCAGCAGCCAAGGGGACAATGAGCAGTTCTTC
CDR3: CASSQGDNEQFF

V: TRBV27
D: TRBD1
J: TRBJ2-2
size: .
DNA: TGTGCCAGCACCTTCTCCCTTGGGACAGCTGTAAACACCGGGGAGCTGTTTTTT
CDR3: CASTFSLGTAVNTGELFF

V: TRBV4-1
D: .
J: TRBJ1-1
size: .
DNA: TGCGCCAGCAGCCTACCCCTAAGGTCGGGGATGAACACTGAAGCTTTCTTT
CDR3: CASSLPLRSGMNTEAFF

V: TRBV23-1
D: TRBD1
J: TRBJ1-4
size: .
DNA: TGCGCCAGCAGTCTTACGACAGGGATTGAAAAACTGTTTTTT
CDR3: CASSLTTGIEKLFF

V: TRBV4-1
D: TRBD2
J: TRBJ2-3
size: .
DNA: TGCGCCAGCAGCCAAAGGACTAGCGGGAGTCAGGATACGCAGTATTTT
CDR3: CASSQRTSGSQDTQYF

V: TRBV28
D: TRBD1
J: TRBJ1-4
size: .
DNA: TGTGCCAGCGGATTAGACCTGGGACAGGGCGAGGGTAATGAAAAACTGTTTTTT
CDR3: CASGLDLGQGEGNEKLFF

V: TRBV5-1
D: TRBD1
J: TRBJ2-2
size: .
DNA: TGCGCCAGCACCTCCCATCTTCCGGGACAGAAGTACACCGGGGAGCTGTTTTTT
CDR3: CASTSHLPGQKYTGELFF

V: TRBV27
D: .
J: TRBJ1-5
size: .
DNA: TGTGCCAGCAGTTTAAGTCGGGGTGTGGATCAGCCCCAGCATTTT
CDR3: CASSLSRGVDQPQHF

V: TRBV7-3
D: .
J: TRBJ2-1
size: .
DNA: TGTGCCAGCAGCTTAACGTATTCGGGGAAGGGATACAATGAGCAGTTCTTC
CDR3: CASSLTYSGKGYNEQFF

V: TRBV30
D: .
J: TRBJ2-2
size: few
DNA: TGTGCCTGGAGGCGGGAAGAGAACACCGGGGAGCTGTTTTTT
CDR3: CAWRREENTGELFF

V: TRBV2
D: .
J: TRBJ2-1
size: .
DNA: TGTGCCAGCAGTGAAATGACGGGTTACAATGAGCAGTTCTTC
CDR3: CASSEMTGYNEQFF

V: TRBV27
D: TRBD1
J: TRBJ1-5
size: .
DNA: TGTGCCAGCAGTTTAAGGGGGCGTGAGCAGCCCCAGCATTTT
CDR3: CASSLRGREQPQHF

V: TRBV27
D: .
J: TRBJ1-1
size: .
DNA: TGTGCCAGCGTAAAAAAGGGGGTGAGGGTTGAAGCTTTCTTT
CDR3: CASVKKGVRVEAFF

V: TRBV27
D: TRBD1
J: TRBJ1-5
size: .
DNA: TGTGCCAGCAGCACCGGGACAGGATACAATCAGCCCCAGCATTTT
CDR3: CASSTGTGYNQPQHF

V: TRBV7-9
D: .
J: TRBJ2-7
size: .
DNA: TGTGCCAGCAGCTTATTACCCTACGAGCAGTACTTC
CDR3: CASSLLPYEQYF

V: TRBV5-1
D: TRBD2
J: TRBJ2-7
size: .
DNA: TGCGCCGTAGAACTAGCGGGAGGGAGGCCCTACGAGCAGTACTTC
CDR3: CAVELAGGRPYEQYF

V: TRBV6-5
D: .
J: TRBJ2-7
size: .
DNA: TGTGCCAGCAGTTACTCGGCAGGGGAAGGGAGCTACGAGCAGTACTTC
CDR3: CASSYSAGEGSYEQYF

V: TRBV5-4
D: TRBD2
J: TRBJ2-7
size: .
DNA: TGTGCCAGCAGCTTGGCTCTAGCGGGAGGGTACGAGCAGTACTTC
CDR3: CASSLALAGGYEQYF

V: TRBV5-5
D: .
J: TRBJ2-1
size: .
DNA: TGTGCCAGCAGCCGGGACATACGGGAGCAGTTCTTC
CDR3: CASSRDIREQFF

V: TRBV19
D: .
J: TRBJ1-3
size: .
DNA: TGTGCCAGTAGTATGGGTCGGGCGAGTGGAAACACCATATATTTT
CDR3: CASSMGRASGNTIYF

V: TRBV13
D: TRBD2
J: TRBJ2-5
size: .
DNA: TGTGCCAGCAGCTCGAGACTAGCGGTACAAGAGACCCAGTACTTC
CDR3: CASSSRLAVQETQYF

V: TRBV27
D: TRBD1
J: TRBJ2-1
size: .
DNA: TGTGCCAGCAGTTCGGGACAGGTATACAATGAGCAGTTCTTC
CDR3: CASSSGQVYNEQFF

V: TRBV28
D: TRBD2
J: TRBJ2-1
size: .
DNA: TGTGCCAGCAGTTTACTAGCGGCCAATGAGCAGTTCTTC
CDR3: CASSLLAANEQFF

V: TRBV11-2
D: .
J: TRBJ1-1
size: .
DNA: TGTGCCAGCAGCTCACGTAATCGGGCCCGGTCGGGGACTGAAGCTTTCTTT
CDR3: CASSSRNRARSGTEAFF

V: TRBV7-2
D: TRBD2
J: TRBJ2-1
size: .
DNA: TGTGCCAGCAGCCTGGGACTAAGGAAGTTCTTC
CDR3: CASSLGLRKFF

V: TRBV6-6
D: .
J: TRBJ1-1
size: .
DNA: TGTGCCAGCAGTTATATTGAGGGTGTCACTGAAGCTTTCTTT
CDR3: CASSYIEGVTEAFF

V: TRBV18
D: .
J: TRBJ2-5
size: once
DNA: TGTGCCAGCTCCGGAGGGCGCGGATCAGAGACCCAGTACTTC
CDR3: CASSGGRGSETQYF

V: TRBV27
D: .
J: TRBJ2-3
size: .
DNA: TGTGCCAGCAGTTTAAGAGTAGGCGGGAGCACAGATACGCAGTATTTT
CDR3: CASSLRVGGSTDTQYF